This TCR beta chain was observed in a study of cytotoxic CD8 clonotypes in ibrutinib-treated CLL. Overall study context: Responses: some 25 partial, 2 complete; after median approximately 70 months, about 14 stayed remitted, approximately twelve progressed.

The CDR3 is 19 amino acids. V shed 2 bases, J shed 4 bases, and the junction held 14 bases outside the gene matches. The germline V gene encodes CDR1 SEHNR and CDR2 FQNEAQ (reference sequence). The authors obtained roughly 2 micrograms of genomic DNA from cryopreserved PBMCs for TCR beta libraries. Profiling relied on immunoSEQ multiplex PCR, and the TCRdb table lists in-frame clones only, not all of them. The sample consists of 200,000 or so clones, roughly 77% of them appearing once. The source was PBMCs, collected after 12 months of ibrutinib treatment. The rearrangement uses TRBV7-9 and TRBJ1-1, with 12 nucleotides matching TRBD1. The TCR originated in a human donor with chronic lymphocytic leukemia. CDR3 region: CASSLFGVGTGGESTEAFF. The CDR3 nucleotides are TGTGCCAGCAGCTTATTCGGGGTAGGGACAGGGGGCGAGAGCACTGAAGCTTTCTTT.